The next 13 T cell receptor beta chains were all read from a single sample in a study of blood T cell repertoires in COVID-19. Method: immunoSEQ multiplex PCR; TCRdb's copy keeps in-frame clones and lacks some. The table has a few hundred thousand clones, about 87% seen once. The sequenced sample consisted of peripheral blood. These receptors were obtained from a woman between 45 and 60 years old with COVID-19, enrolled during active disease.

The CDR3 region is CASSSLKPLHF. Written as DNA, the CDR3 is TGTGCCAGCAGTTCCCTAAAACCCCTCCACTTT. V usage is TRBV28 and J usage is TRBJ1-6; D ambiguous. Germline V gene lookup returns CDR1 MDHEN and CDR2 SYDVKM. The CDR3 totals 11 residues. The germline V and J ends were trimmed by 4 bases and 12 bases, with 7 bases remaining between them.

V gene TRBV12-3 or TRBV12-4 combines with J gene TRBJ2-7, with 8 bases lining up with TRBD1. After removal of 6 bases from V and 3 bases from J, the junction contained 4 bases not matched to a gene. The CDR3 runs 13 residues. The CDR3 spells CASRLQGGYEQYF. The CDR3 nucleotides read TGTGCCAGCAGATTACAGGGGGGCTACGAGCAGTACTTC.

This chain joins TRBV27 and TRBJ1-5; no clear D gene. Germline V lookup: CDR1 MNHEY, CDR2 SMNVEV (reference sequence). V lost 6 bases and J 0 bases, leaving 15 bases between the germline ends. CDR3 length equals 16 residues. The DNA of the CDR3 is TGTGCCAGCAGAGCAACAGCCTCCTATAGCAATCAGCCCCAGCATTTT. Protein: CASRATASYSNQPQHF.

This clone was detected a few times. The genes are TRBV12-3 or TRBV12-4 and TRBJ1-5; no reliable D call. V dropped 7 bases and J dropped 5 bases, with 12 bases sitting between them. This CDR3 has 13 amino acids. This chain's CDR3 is CASKLGVYQPQHF. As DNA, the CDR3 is TGTGCCAGCAAACTCGGGGTTTATCAGCCCCAGCATTTT.

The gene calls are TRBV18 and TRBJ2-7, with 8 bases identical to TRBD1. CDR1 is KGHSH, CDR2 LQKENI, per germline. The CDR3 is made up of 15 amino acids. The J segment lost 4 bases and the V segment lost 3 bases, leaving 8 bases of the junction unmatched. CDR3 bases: TGTGCCAGCTCACCCTCCGCGACAGGGGATTACGAGCAGTACTTC. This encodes CASSPSATGDYEQYF.

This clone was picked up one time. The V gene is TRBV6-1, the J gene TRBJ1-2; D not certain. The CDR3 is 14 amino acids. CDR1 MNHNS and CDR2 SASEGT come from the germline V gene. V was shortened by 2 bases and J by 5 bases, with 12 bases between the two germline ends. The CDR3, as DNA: TGTGCCAGCAGTGAATTCGGAGGAGTGTATGGCTACACCTTC. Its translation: CASSEFGGVYGYTF.

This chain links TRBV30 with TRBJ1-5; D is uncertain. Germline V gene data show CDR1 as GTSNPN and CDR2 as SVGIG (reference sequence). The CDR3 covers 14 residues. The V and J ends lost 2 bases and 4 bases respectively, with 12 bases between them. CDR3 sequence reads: CAWSRDSDNQPQHF. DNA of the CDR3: TGTGCCTGGAGTAGAGATTCCGATAATCAGCCCCAGCATTTT.

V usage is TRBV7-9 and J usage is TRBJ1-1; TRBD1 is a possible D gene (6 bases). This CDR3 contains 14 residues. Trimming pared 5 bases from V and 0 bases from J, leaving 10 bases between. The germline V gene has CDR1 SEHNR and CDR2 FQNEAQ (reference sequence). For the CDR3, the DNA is TGTGCCAGCAGCCAAGGACAGTTGAACACTGAAGCTTTCTTT. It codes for CASSQGQLNTEAFF.

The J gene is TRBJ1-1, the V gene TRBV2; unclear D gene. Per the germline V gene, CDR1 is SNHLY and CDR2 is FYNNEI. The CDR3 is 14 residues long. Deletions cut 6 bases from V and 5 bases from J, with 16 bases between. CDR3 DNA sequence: TGTGCCAGCAGGGTCCTTAGGTGGAGTACTGAAGCTTTCTTT. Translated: CASRVLRWSTEAFF. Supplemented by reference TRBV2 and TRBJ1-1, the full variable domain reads EPEVTQTPSHQVTQMGQEVILRCVPISNHLYFYWYRQILGQKVEFLVSFYNNEISEKSEIFDDQFSVERPDGSNFTLKIRSTKLEDSAMYFCASRVLRWSTEAFFGQGTRLTVV.

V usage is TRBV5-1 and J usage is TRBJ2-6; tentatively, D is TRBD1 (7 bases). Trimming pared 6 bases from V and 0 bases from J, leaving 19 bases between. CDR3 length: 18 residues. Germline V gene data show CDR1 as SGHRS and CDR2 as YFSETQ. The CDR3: CASTSHRGLSSGANVLTF. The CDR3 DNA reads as TGCGCCAGCACCAGCCACAGGGGACTTTCCTCTGGGGCCAACGTCCTGACTTTC.

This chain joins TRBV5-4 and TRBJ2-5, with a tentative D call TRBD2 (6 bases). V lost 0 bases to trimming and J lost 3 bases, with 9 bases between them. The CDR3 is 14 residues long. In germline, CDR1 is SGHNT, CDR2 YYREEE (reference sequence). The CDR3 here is CASSLAWGEETQYF. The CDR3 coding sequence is TGTGCCAGCAGCTTGGCCTGGGGGGAAGAGACCCAGTACTTC.

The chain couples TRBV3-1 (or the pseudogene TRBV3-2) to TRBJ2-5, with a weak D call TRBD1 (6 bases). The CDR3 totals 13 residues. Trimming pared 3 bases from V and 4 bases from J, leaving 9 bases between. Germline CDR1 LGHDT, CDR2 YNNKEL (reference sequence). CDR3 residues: CASSHRGGETQYF. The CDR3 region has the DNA TGTGCCAGCAGCCACAGGGGTGGAGAGACCCAGTACTTC.

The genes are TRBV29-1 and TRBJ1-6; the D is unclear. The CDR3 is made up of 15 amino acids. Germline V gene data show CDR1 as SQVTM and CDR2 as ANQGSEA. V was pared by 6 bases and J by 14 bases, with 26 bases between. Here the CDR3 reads CSVQRVSRACITLHF. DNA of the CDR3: TGCAGCGTCCAACGGGTAAGTCGCGCCTGTATAACCCTCCACTTT.